The clone carrying this T cell receptor beta chain was detected many times. Antigen: not known. This sample was taken from a study of CD8 T cells in ankylosing spondylitis. Study conclusions and caveats: Earlier work had already found some motif variants in reactive arthritis synovial fluid and blood.

Each CDR3 protein gets one entry after TCRdb re-called the 5' RACE reads with MiXCR. Of roughly 230,000 distinct CDR3 sequences in the sample, 18% were seen once. The V and J ends lost 8 bases and 1 base respectively, with 12 bases between them. The CDR3 is 13 amino acids. This clonotype was sampled from a male donor with ankylosing spondylitis or in good health (not recorded which). The chain joins TRBV12-3 or TRBV12-4 to TRBJ2-7, with D maybe TRBD1 (6 bases). The sample was blood, either unsorted or a sorted T cell fraction (not recorded which). The CDR3 DNA sequence: TGTGCCAGCCGCGAGGGGGTTTCCTACGAGCAGTACTTC. Protein: CASREGVSYEQYF.